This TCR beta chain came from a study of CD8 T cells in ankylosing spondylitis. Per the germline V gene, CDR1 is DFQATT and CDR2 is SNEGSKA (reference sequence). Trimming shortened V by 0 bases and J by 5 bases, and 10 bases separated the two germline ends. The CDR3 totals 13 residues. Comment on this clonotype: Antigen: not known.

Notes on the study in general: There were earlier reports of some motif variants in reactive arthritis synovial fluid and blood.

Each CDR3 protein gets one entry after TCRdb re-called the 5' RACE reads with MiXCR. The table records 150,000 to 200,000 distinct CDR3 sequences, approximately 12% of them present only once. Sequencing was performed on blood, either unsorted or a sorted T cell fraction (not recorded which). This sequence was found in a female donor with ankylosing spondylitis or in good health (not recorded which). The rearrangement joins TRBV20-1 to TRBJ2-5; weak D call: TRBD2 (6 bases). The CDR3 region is CSARDPGVETQYF. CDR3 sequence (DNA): TGCAGTGCTAGAGACCCGGGAGTTGAGACCCAGTACTTC.